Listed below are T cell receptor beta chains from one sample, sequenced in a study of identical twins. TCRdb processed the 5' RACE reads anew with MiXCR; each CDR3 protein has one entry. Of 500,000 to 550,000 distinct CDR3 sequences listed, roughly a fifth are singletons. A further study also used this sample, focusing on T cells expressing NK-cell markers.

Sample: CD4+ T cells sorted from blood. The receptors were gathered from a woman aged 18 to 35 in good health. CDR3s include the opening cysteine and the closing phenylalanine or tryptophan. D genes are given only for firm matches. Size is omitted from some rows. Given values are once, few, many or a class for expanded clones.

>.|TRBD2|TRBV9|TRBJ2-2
TGTGCCAGACCCCGGGGGGGCGAGGACACCGGGGAGCTGTTTTTT
CARPRGGEDTGELFF
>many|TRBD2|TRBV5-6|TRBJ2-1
TGTGCCAGCAGCTCATTTTCCTGGGCCGGGACTAGCGGGAGGGGGGATGAGCAGTTCTTC
CASSSFSWAGTSGRGDEQFF
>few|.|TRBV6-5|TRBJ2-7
TGTGCCAGCAGTTACGGGCTTTACTACGAGCAGTACTTC
CASSYGLYYEQYF
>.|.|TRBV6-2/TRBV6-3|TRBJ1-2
TGTGCCAGCAGTTACCCTACTCCAACGCGGGGCTACACCTTC
CASSYPTPTRGYTF
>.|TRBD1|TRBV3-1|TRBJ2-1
TGTGCCAGCAGCCAGGTTCCCAGGGGGCCCTACAATGAGCAGTTCTTC
CASSQVPRGPYNEQFF
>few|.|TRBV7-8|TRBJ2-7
TGTGCCAGCAGCATCTACCGGGAGACCGAGCAGTACTTC
CASSIYRETEQYF
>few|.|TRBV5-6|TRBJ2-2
TGTGCCAGCAGCTCCGCTGTACGGGGCCATCCCGGGGAGCTGTTTTTT
CASSSAVRGHPGELFF
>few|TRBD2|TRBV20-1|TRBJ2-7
TGCAGTGCTAGAGACTTTAGCGGGAGGCCCGGATCCTACGAGCAGTACTTC
CSARDFSGRPGSYEQYF
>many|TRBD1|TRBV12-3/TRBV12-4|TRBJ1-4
TGTGCCAGCAGTCCCCGACAGGGAACTAATGAAAAACTGTTTTTT
CASSPRQGTNEKLFF
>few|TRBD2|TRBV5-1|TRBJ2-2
TGCGCCAGCAGCTTGGCCCAGACTAGCGCGGGCGGGGAGCTGTTTTTT
CASSLAQTSAGGELFF
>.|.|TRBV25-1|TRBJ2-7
TGTGCCAGCAGTGAATACATAGGGGGTCCCTACGAGCAGTACTTC
CASSEYIGGPYEQYF